The 23 T cell receptor beta chains presented below share a single source sample, sequenced in a study of T-cell memory formation after mild COVID-19. TCRdb re-called the 5' RACE reads through MiXCR, storing one row per CDR3 protein. This table has 280,000 or so distinct CDR3 sequences, approximately 8% appearing once. Sequencing was performed on PBMCs or a T cell subset sorted from them (not recorded which). These receptors all stem from a young man who had mild COVID-19 (a few samples of this study predate the infection). Cell type and time point are not known.

In nucleotides, the CDR3 is TGTGCCACCAGTGATTCAGGAACCCTTCGGACAGGGGGCGCATATACGCAGTATTTT. Protein product: CATSDSGTLRTGGAYTQYF. The V and J genes are TRBV24-1 and TRBJ2-3; TRBD1 aligns across 11 bases. Germline V CDR1 and CDR2: KGHDR, SFDVKD. The junction had 16 bases not matched to a gene; V was cut back by 2 bases and J by 7 bases. The CDR3 has 19 residues.

The chain recombines TRBV12-3 or TRBV12-4 with TRBJ2-7; weak D call: TRBD2 (6 bases). CDR3 length: 15 residues. V was shortened by 6 bases and J by 3 bases, with 18 bases between the two germline ends. CDR3: CASRSSGDGFYEQYF. The CDR3 DNA is TGTGCCAGCAGAAGTTCGGGGGACGGGTTCTACGAGCAGTACTTC.

This clonotype was seen repeatedly, ten times or more. The J gene is TRBJ1-1, the V gene TRBV12-3 or TRBV12-4; D gene unclear. The CDR3 spans 13 residues. The V end lost 4 bases, the J end lost 5 bases, and 11 bases lay between the germline ends. CDR3 loop: CASSSTRGTEAFF. The CDR3 nucleotides are TGTGCCAGCAGTTCGACCCGGGGAACTGAAGCTTTCTTT.

This chain joins TRBV11-2 and TRBJ1-2, with 7 nucleotides matching TRBD1. Germline-derived CDR1 and CDR2 are SGHAT and FQNNGV. This CDR3 contains 15 residues. The trim removed 4 bases at V and 1 base at J, leaving 6 bases unmatched. This chain's CDR3 is CASSSTGMYNYGYTF. In nucleotides, the CDR3 is TGTGCCAGCAGCTCGACAGGGATGTATAACTATGGCTACACCTTC.

The V and J genes are TRBV4-2 and TRBJ2-1; 7 nucleotides agree with TRBD2. J was trimmed by 9 bases and V by 3 bases; bases with no gene match: 2. Germline V CDR1 and CDR2: LGHNA, YNFKEQ. The CDR3 totals 12 residues. CDR3 amino acids: CASSHGGSEQFF. For the CDR3, the DNA is TGTGCCAGCAGCCACGGGGGGAGTGAGCAGTTCTTC.

The chain employs TRBV6-1 and TRBJ1-5; 8 bases are a match to TRBD1. The CDR3 has 15 residues. Germline V gives CDR1 MNHNS, CDR2 SASEGT. V lost 7 bases to trimming and J lost 4 bases; unmatched junction nucleotides: 9. The CDR3 bases are TGTGCCAGCAAGTCAGCGGACAGGGTTAATCAGCCCCAGCATTTT. Its protein is CASKSADRVNQPQHF.

The table lists this clonotype with a few counts. This sequence joins TRBV7-6 and TRBJ2-7, with 10 bases identical to TRBD1. In germline, CDR1 is SGHVS, CDR2 FNYEAQ. The V segment lost 2 bases and the J segment 6 bases; nucleotides outside the gene matches: 7. This CDR3 contains 15 residues. Here the CDR3 reads CASSLPGQGTSEQYF. The CDR3 coding sequence is TGTGCCAGCAGCTTACCGGGACAGGGGACTAGCGAGCAGTACTTC.

The rearrangement joins TRBV4-1 to TRBJ2-6; D not resolved. Germline V gene lookup returns CDR1 MGHRA and CDR2 YSYEKL. V was clipped by 0 bases and J by 0 bases, with 6 bases between them. This CDR3 region has 16 residues. This CDR3 is CASSQEYSSGANVLTF. In DNA form, the CDR3 reads TGCGCCAGCAGCCAAGAATATAGCTCTGGGGCCAACGTCCTGACTTTC.

The CDR3 sequence: CASSYLGTVRYGYTF. CDR3 nucleotides: TGTGCCAGCAGTTACCTGGGGACAGTCCGCTATGGCTACACCTTC. V gene TRBV6-5 combines with J gene TRBJ1-2, with TRBD1 identical over 7 bases. Germline V gives CDR1 MNHEY, CDR2 SVGAGI. V dropped 2 bases and J dropped 4; count of bases not matched to a gene: 7. This CDR3 comprises 15 residues.

The sample holds a few counts of this clonotype. The rearrangement joins TRBV20-1 to TRBJ1-6, with 8 bases matching TRBD1. There are 17 residues in the CDR3. Germline loops: CDR1 DFQATT, CDR2 SNEGSKA (reference sequence). The trim removed 0 bases at V and 8 bases at J, leaving 12 bases unmatched. DNA of the CDR3: TGCAGTGCTAGAGAAGGGGTAACAGGGGGTTCGGATTCACCCCTCCACTTT. Its translation is CSAREGVTGGSDSPLHF.

This clonotype was detected a few times. The CDR3 protein is CASSSYPGALSRGSNEQFF. CDR3 nucleotides: TGCGCCAGCAGCTCCTACCCTGGAGCCCTTTCTCGGGGGAGCAATGAGCAGTTCTTC. V is TRBV5-1 and J is TRBJ2-1; weak D call: TRBD2 (6 bases). CDR3 length equals 19 residues. CDR1 SGHRS and CDR2 YFSETQ come from the germline V gene. Between the trimmed V and J ends, which lost 3 bases and 6 bases, there was a span of 28 bases.

This clonotype has a handful of counts. The chain joins TRBV5-1 to TRBJ2-2; no definite D call. The germline gives CDR1 SGHRS, CDR2 YFSETQ. Trimming pared 1 base from V and 1 base from J, leaving 11 bases between. The CDR3 runs 16 residues. The CDR3 loop is CASSLRATENTGELFF. CDR3 bases: TGCGCCAGCAGCTTGAGGGCAACAGAGAACACCGGGGAGCTGTTTTTT.

The chain uses TRBV6-6 and TRBJ1-2; no firm D call. Trimming removed 6 bases at V and 2 bases at J, with 16 bases between. The CDR3 has 15 residues. Germline V gene lookup returns CDR1 MNHNY and CDR2 SVGAGI (reference sequence). The CDR3 bases are TGTGCCAGCAGCTCAGAGGATAAGGGAAACTATGGCTACACCTTC. It translates to CASSSEDKGNYGYTF.

This clonotype has ten or more counts. The chain carries TRBV5-1 and TRBJ1-2; the match to TRBD1 covers 9 bases. V dropped 0 bases and J dropped 6; count of bases not matched to a gene: 12. The CDR3 has 17 residues. Germline CDR1 is SGHRS and CDR2 is YFSETQ. CDR3 amino acids: CASSLEGTGFLGDGYTF. The CDR3, as DNA: TGCGCCAGCAGCTTGGAGGGGACAGGGTTCCTCGGGGATGGCTACACCTTC. Complete variable domain (other parts from reference TRBV5-1 and TRBJ1-2): KAGVTQTPRYLIKTRGQQVTLSCSPISGHRSVSWYQQTPGQGLQFLFEYFSETQRNKGNFPGRFSGRQFSNSRSEMNVSTLELGDSALYLCASSLEGTGFLGDGYTFGSGTRLTVV.

In this sample, this clonotype turned up a few times. The chain links TRBV29-1 to TRBJ2-5, with 7 bases lining up with TRBD2. This CDR3 is 15 amino acids long. Per germline, CDR1 SQVTM and CDR2 ANQGSEA. V lost 6 bases, J lost 2 bases, and 12 bases stayed unmatched. The CDR3 DNA is TGCAGCGTCCCCCCCTGGGGGGGGGATCAAGAGACCCAGTACTTC. This gives the protein CSVPPWGGDQETQYF.

In its sample, this clonotype was seen many times. The chain recombines TRBV5-1 with TRBJ2-5; unclear D gene. The CDR3 contains 12 residues. Germline loops: CDR1 SGHRS, CDR2 YFSETQ. The V gene lost 2 bases and the J gene lost 2 bases, with 4 bases spanning the gap. CDR3 residues: CASSFPQETQYF. CDR3 sequence (DNA): TGCGCCAGCAGCTTCCCGCAAGAGACCCAGTACTTC.

For this clonotype: One end of the junction fails to match germline, which may point to a read error. The CDR3 reads CSVEVPDRFKIF. The CDR3 DNA follows: TGCAGCGTTGAAGTACCCGACAGATTCAAGATCTTT. The V call is TRBV29-1, the J call TRBJ1-1; D may be TRBD1 (5 bases). CDR3 length equals 12 residues. Germline V lookup: CDR1 SQVTM, CDR2 ANQGSEA.

Many counts were recorded for this clonotype. The chain links TRBV28 to TRBJ2-7; a possible D gene is TRBD1 (5 bases). Trimming removed 3 bases from V and 7 bases from J, with 10 bases in between. The length of the CDR3 is 12 residues. Germline V lookup: CDR1 MDHEN, CDR2 SYDVKM. The CDR3 bases are TGTGCCAGCAGTTTGTACAGGAGAGAGCAGTACTTC. Translated, it gives CASSLYRREQYF.

This clonotype was detected ten times or more. The V gene is TRBV7-2, the J gene TRBJ2-1; maybe TRBD2 (6 bases). The V gene lost 3 bases and the J gene lost 3 bases, with 12 bases spanning the gap. In germline, CDR1 is SGHTA, CDR2 FQGNSA. The CDR3 totals 15 residues. The CDR3 loop reads CASSFNEGGYNEQFF. The CDR3 DNA is TGTGCCAGCAGCTTTAACGAGGGAGGCTACAATGAGCAGTTCTTC.

This clonotype was seen repeatedly, ten times or more. The genes are TRBV7-8 and TRBJ2-5, with a tentative D call TRBD2 (6 bases). The germline V gene encodes CDR1 SGHVS and CDR2 FQNEAQ. This CDR3 region has 15 residues. The V and J ends lost 5 bases and 3 bases respectively, with 16 bases between them. In DNA form, the CDR3 reads TGTGCCAGCAGCCGGAGGGCAGGGCGGAAAGAGACCCAGTACTTC. It specifies CASSRRAGRKETQYF.

This clonotype has a handful of counts. The CDR3 nucleotides are TGTGCCAGCAGCGCAGGACTAGTGGCCTACGAGCAGTACGTC. Residues: CASSAGLVAYEQYV. The chain has TRBV7-2 and TRBJ2-7, with 7 nucleotides matching TRBD2. V lost 5 bases to trimming and J lost 2 bases; unmatched junction nucleotides: 6. The germline V gene encodes CDR1 SGHTA and CDR2 FQGNSA. This CDR3 is built from 14 residues.

This clonotype was counted many times. The gene calls are TRBV4-1 and TRBJ2-1; maybe TRBD2 (6 bases). The CDR3 spans 15 residues. The germline V gene encodes CDR1 MGHRA and CDR2 YSYEKL. V lost 3 bases to trimming and J lost 0 bases, with 9 bases between them. Written as DNA, the CDR3 is TGCGCCAGCAGCCAGGGGGACTTCTCCTACAATGAGCAGTTCTTC. It translates to CASSQGDFSYNEQFF.

This clonotype was recorded a few times. V and J are TRBV5-5 and TRBJ2-5; no firm D call. This CDR3 contains 13 residues. The V gene's germline CDR1 is SGHKS and CDR2 YYEKEE (reference sequence). V gave up 4 bases and J gave up 5 bases, with 12 bases separating them. CDR3 loop: CASSPGLTETQYF. Written as DNA, the CDR3 is TGTGCCAGCAGCCCGGGCCTTACGGAGACCCAGTACTTC.